A single sample is the source of the 31 T cell receptor beta chains below, sequenced in a study of blood T cells in healthy people across ages. It was with a sample-barcoded 5' primer and a J-beta primer mix that a second PCR of roughly 6 to 12 cycles was run. TCRdb reprocessed the 5' RACE reads with MiXCR, giving one entry per CDR3 protein. The sample lists about 830,000 distinct CDR3 sequences; approximately 67% were seen once. Sequencing was performed on blood. The receptors shown here come from a young man in good health.

This rearrangement joins TRBV5-1 to TRBJ2-7; the D is unclear. The CDR3 covers 14 residues. CDR1 is SGHRS and CDR2 is YFSETQ in the germline V gene. V lost 0 bases, J lost 6 bases, and 13 bases lay in between. In DNA form, the CDR3 reads TGCGCCAGCAGCTTGGGGACGGAGTCATCCGAGCAGTACTTC. Its translation: CASSLGTESSEQYF.

This rearrangement joins TRBV2 to TRBJ1-2, with 8 bases fitting TRBD1. The germline V gene has CDR1 SNHLY and CDR2 FYNNEI. The CDR3 is made up of 14 amino acids. V was pared by 6 bases and J by 7 bases, with 10 bases of the junction left unmatched. CDR3: CASRGQGYGAGYTF. The CDR3 DNA sequence: TGTGCCAGCAGAGGACAGGGTTATGGGGCTGGCTACACCTTC.

The rearrangement uses TRBV7-2 and TRBJ2-7; 13 positions agree with TRBD2. The V and J ends lost 3 bases and 5 bases, in that order; junction bases with no gene match: 4. Germline-derived CDR1 and CDR2 are SGHTA and FQGNSA. The CDR3 spans 15 residues. The CDR3 DNA is TGTGCCAGCAGCTTTAGGACTAGCGGGGGCCACGAGCAGTACTTC. Protein product: CASSFRTSGGHEQYF. Based on the CDR3 plus reference TRBV7-2 and TRBJ2-7, the full variable domain is GAGVSQSPSNKVTEKGKDVELRCDPISGHTALYWYRQSLGQGLEFLIYFQGNSAPDKSGLPSDRFSAERTGGSVSTLTIQRTQQEDSAVYLCASSFRTSGGHEQYFGPGTRLTVT.

The chain links TRBV29-1 to TRBJ2-2; D gene ambiguous. The germline V and J ends were trimmed by 3 bases and 1 base, with 12 bases remaining between them. CDR3 length equals 15 residues. Germline V lookup: CDR1 SQVTM, CDR2 ANQGSEA. The chain's CDR3 is CSVEVQSQNTGELFF. CDR3 bases: TGCAGCGTTGAGGTGCAGAGCCAGAACACCGGGGAGCTGTTTTTT.

V usage is TRBV29-1 and J usage is TRBJ1-4, with no clear D. V lost 4 bases and J lost 2, with 14 bases in between. The CDR3 contains 15 residues. Germline V gene data show CDR1 as SQVTM and CDR2 as ANQGSEA. CDR3 protein: CSVGEYRTTNEKLFF. CDR3 DNA: TGCAGCGTTGGGGAATACAGAACCACTAATGAAAAACTGTTTTTT.

The chain links TRBV7-9 to TRBJ2-3; D is perhaps TRBD1 or TRBD2 (5 bases each). V was cut by 5 bases and J by 0 bases, with 15 bases left in between. Germline V gene data show CDR1 as SEHNR and CDR2 as FQNEAQ (reference sequence). The CDR3 spans 16 residues. The CDR3 protein is CASSPRGRSSTDTQYF. CDR3 bases: TGTGCCAGCAGCCCTAGGGGACGTTCTAGCACAGATACGCAGTATTTT.

The chain joins TRBV7-2 to TRBJ1-6; 8 nucleotides line up with TRBD1. J gave up 5 bases and V 3 bases, and 9 bases lay outside the gene matches. CDR1 SGHTA and CDR2 FQGNSA come from the germline V gene. This CDR3 is built from 17 residues. The CDR3 nucleotides read TGTGCCAGCAGCTTGGTCTTGGCAGGGGGCAATAATTCACCCCTCCACTTT. It specifies CASSLVLAGGNNSPLHF.

This clonotype was detected ten times or more. V usage is TRBV7-9 and J usage is TRBJ1-1, with D hard to call. CDR1 is SEHNR and CDR2 is FQNEAQ in the germline V gene (reference sequence). The CDR3 runs 12 residues. V lost 0 bases and J 4 bases, leaving 3 bases between the germline ends. This CDR3 reads CASSLAGTEAFF. CDR3 DNA sequence: TGTGCCAGCAGCTTAGCGGGCACTGAAGCTTTCTTT. The full variable domain, completed using reference TRBV7-9 and TRBJ1-1, is DTGVSQNPRHKITKRGQNVTFRCDPISEHNRLYWYRQTLGQGPEFLTYFQNEAQLEKSRLLSDRFSAERPKGSFSTLEIQRTEQGDSAMYLCASSLAGTEAFFGQGTRLTVV.

The genes are TRBV27 and TRBJ1-2; D is perhaps TRBD1 (6 bases). From germline, CDR1 is MNHEY and CDR2 SMNVEV (reference sequence). Trimming removed 5 bases from V and 2 bases from J, with 12 bases in between. This CDR3 contains 14 residues. CDR3 sequence: CASSAWDKNYGYTF. The CDR3 DNA follows: TGTGCCAGCAGTGCTTGGGACAAAAACTATGGCTACACCTTC.

The gene calls are TRBV30 and TRBJ2-2; the match to TRBD2 covers 8 bases. This CDR3 region has 13 residues. With 5 bases clipped from V and 7 bases from J, the junction kept 6 bases outside the gene matches. The germline V gene has CDR1 GTSNPN and CDR2 SVGIG (reference sequence). In DNA form, the CDR3 reads TGTGCCTGGTCGGGGGGGCCAGGCGGGGAGCTGTTTTTT. Its protein product is CAWSGGPGGELFF.

J is TRBJ1-5 and V is TRBV20-1; D unclear. V dropped 3 bases and J dropped 5 bases, with 11 bases sitting between them. The CDR3 is 13 residues long. Looked up from germline, CDR1 is DFQATT and CDR2 is SNEGSKA (reference sequence). The CDR3 reads CSASSDLHQPQHF. CDR3 nucleotides: TGCAGTGCTAGTTCGGACTTACATCAGCCCCAGCATTTT.

The chain links TRBV29-1 to TRBJ2-1; TRBD1 agrees at 11 bases. The CDR3 is made up of 17 amino acids. The V gene's germline CDR1 is SQVTM and CDR2 ANQGSEA. J lost 3 bases, V lost 0 bases, and 7 bases had no gene match. The CDR3 loop is CSVEDLVGTGGYNEQFF. The CDR3 DNA is TGCAGCGTTGAAGATCTCGTCGGGACAGGGGGCTACAATGAGCAGTTCTTC.

This chain's CDR3 is CASSFLGQSNEKLFF. The CDR3 DNA reads TGTGCCAGCAGCTTCCTGGGACAGTCCAATGAAAAACTGTTTTTT. This rearrangement joins TRBV7-2 to TRBJ1-4, with TRBD1 matching 7 bases. Germline trimming cut 3 bases from V and 5 bases from J; bases unmatched to any gene: 6. This CDR3 region has 15 residues. Germline V gene data show CDR1 as SGHTA and CDR2 as FQGNSA.

The CDR3 bases are TGTGCCAGCAGCTTCGTGGGACAGTCCACAGATACGCAGTATTTT. Protein product: CASSFVGQSTDTQYF. The J gene is TRBJ2-3, the V gene TRBV13, with 7 bases lining up with TRBD1. Germline lookup yields CDR1 PRHDT and CDR2 FYEKMQ (reference sequence). After removal of 3 bases from V and 2 bases from J, the junction contained 5 bases not matched to a gene. The CDR3 consists of 15 residues.

This clonotype was observed a few times. The V and J genes are TRBV6-5 and TRBJ2-1; the D gene could be TRBD1 or TRBD2 (5 bases each). Near its end, the DNA agrees better with TRBJ2-7, so the J call may be wrong. Germline V gene lookup returns CDR1 MNHEY and CDR2 SVGAGI. The CDR3 spans 14 residues. CDR3 sequence: CASSYSEGTYEQYF. CDR3 in DNA: TGTGCCAGCAGTTACTCTGAGGGGACCTACGAGCAGTACTTC.

Here the CDR3 reads CASSTGTAFRGTEAFF. CDR3 bases: TGTGCCAGTTCAACCGGGACAGCCTTTCGGGGCACTGAAGCTTTCTTT. This chain joins TRBV9 and TRBJ1-1; 7 bases match TRBD1. The trim removed 8 bases at V and 4 bases at J, leaving 17 bases unmatched. Germline-derived CDR1 and CDR2 are SGDLS and YYNGEE. The CDR3 length is 16 residues. The whole variable domain, remainder taken from reference TRBV9 and TRBJ1-1, is DSGVTQTPKHLITATGQRVTLRCSPRSGDLSVYWYQQSLDQGLQFLIQYYNGEERAKGNILERFSAQQFPDLHSELNLSSLELGDSALYFCASSTGTAFRGTEAFFGQGTRLTVV.

Of note for this clonotype: A junction boundary mismatches the germline segment, possibly from a read error. This chain joins TRBV12-3 or TRBV12-4 and TRBJ2-1; 8 positions agree with TRBD2. CDR3 length: 19 residues. The DNA for the CDR3 is TGTGCCAGCAGTTTAGCGATTAATCCCTGGTTAGCGGGGTACAATGGGCAGTTCTTC. Translated, it gives CASSLAINPWLAGYNGQFF.

The J gene is TRBJ2-7, the V gene TRBV12-3 or TRBV12-4, with 8 bases fitting TRBD1. The ends lost 8 bases at V and 3 bases at J; junction bases unmatched: 9. The CDR3 runs to 14 residues. DNA for the CDR3: TGTGCCAGCGGGGCGGGACAGGCCTACTACGAGCAGTACTTC. Translating gives CASGAGQAYYEQYF.

The chain couples TRBV4-3 to TRBJ2-1; D ambiguous. The CDR3 is 16 amino acids. Trimming stripped 2 bases from V and 0 bases from J, with 11 bases between. Germline CDR1 LGHNA, CDR2 YSLEER. The CDR3 is CASSQHQESSYNEQFF. The CDR3 nucleotides read TGCGCCAGCAGCCAACATCAGGAGAGCTCCTACAATGAGCAGTTCTTC.

J is TRBJ2-5 and V is TRBV29-1; D unresolved. CDR1 is SQVTM and CDR2 is ANQGSEA in the germline V gene. Trimming cost V 1 base and J 0 bases, with 6 bases left between them. The length of the CDR3 is 13 residues. The CDR3 region is CSVEGQDQETQYF. Written as DNA, the CDR3 is TGCAGCGTTGAAGGACAAGACCAAGAGACCCAGTACTTC.

The rearrangement links TRBV5-1 to TRBJ2-4; the D gene is possibly TRBD1 (6 bases). The last part of the DNA fits TRBJ2-7 better; the J call may be wrong. CDR3 length: 14 residues. The germline V gene encodes CDR1 SGHRS and CDR2 YFSETQ. The CDR3 bases are TGCGCCAGCAGCTTGGGGGACACGAACTACGAGCAGTACTTC. This codes for CASSLGDTNYEQYF.

This chain connects TRBV27 to TRBJ1-4; possibly TRBD1 for D (6 bases). Germline-derived CDR1 and CDR2 are MNHEY and SMNVEV (reference sequence). The length of the CDR3 is 14 residues. This CDR3 is CAVRARGHNEKLFF. DNA of the CDR3: TGTGCTGTACGCGCCAGGGGCCATAATGAAAAACTGTTTTTT.

This clonotype was recorded a few times. This chain joins TRBV12-3 or TRBV12-4 and TRBJ2-1; D might be TRBD1 (5 bases). Trimming cost V 6 bases and J 4 bases, with 7 bases left between them. The CDR3 extends over 12 amino acids. CDR3 bases: TGTGCCAGCAGCCGACAGTACAATGAGCAGTTCTTC. This gives the protein CASSRQYNEQFF.

The chain recombines TRBV29-1 with TRBJ2-1, with 8 nucleotides matching TRBD2. The CDR3 spans 13 residues. V lost 6 bases and J lost 3; bases outside the gene matches: 4. Germline CDR1 is SQVTM and CDR2 is ANQGSEA. DNA of the CDR3: TGCAGCGTCCCGCGGGGGGACTACAATGAGCAGTTCTTC. It translates to CSVPRGDYNEQFF.

The chain combines TRBV9 with TRBJ2-7; D not resolved. The CDR3 spans 15 residues. Germline assignment: CDR1 SGDLS and CDR2 YYNGEE. Trimming removed 0 bases at V and 1 base at J, with 11 bases between. The chain's CDR3 is CASSVGAGNSYEQYF. Written as DNA, the CDR3 is TGTGCCAGCAGCGTAGGGGCCGGAAATTCCTACGAGCAGTACTTC.

The chain combines TRBV11-3 with TRBJ2-6, with D possibly being TRBD1 or TRBD2 (6 bases each). V gave up 5 bases and J gave up 6 bases, with 14 bases separating them. From germline, CDR1 is SGHNT and CDR2 YENEEA. The CDR3 covers 15 residues. CDR3 DNA: TGTGCCAGCAGCCGGGGGCTGGCTGAGGCCAACGTCCTGACTTTC. It specifies CASSRGLAEANVLTF. Looking up the rest from reference TRBV11-3 and TRBJ2-6 gives the full variable domain: EAGVVQSPRYKIIEKKQPVAFWCNPISGHNTLYWYLQNLGQGPELLIRYENEEAVDDSQLPKDRFSAERLKGVDSTLKIQPAELGDSAVYLCASSRGLAEANVLTFGAGSRLTVL.

A few counts support this clonotype. This rearrangement joins TRBV20-1 to TRBJ2-1, with 10 bases fitting TRBD1. Germline loops: CDR1 DFQATT, CDR2 SNEGSKA (reference sequence). CDR3 length: 14 amino acids. V gave up 7 bases and J gave up 4 bases; unmatched junction bases: 7. The CDR3 loop reads CSVTGQGTYNEQFF. Here the CDR3 DNA reads TGCAGTGTGACGGGACAGGGGACTTACAATGAGCAGTTCTTC.

This chain joins TRBV6-2 or TRBV6-3 and TRBJ1-5, with D unresolved. With 0 bases removed from V and 3 bases from J, the gap between germline ends came to 9 bases. The CDR3 consists of 15 residues. Germline values: CDR1 MNHEY, CDR2 SVGEGT. CDR3 in DNA: TGTGCCAGCAGTTACTCGTGGACCCTCAATCAGCCCCAGCATTTT. This encodes CASSYSWTLNQPQHF.

In this sample, this clonotype turned up many times. This chain connects TRBV21-1 to TRBJ1-5; TRBD1 reflects the table's D call only, with no check against the DNA. TRBV21-1 is noted as a pseudogene. The CDR3 has 21 residues. The CDR3 loop reads CASSKVSRAGGNKRCNQPQHF. The DNA for the CDR3 is TGTGCCAGCAGCAAAGTGTCGAGGGCAGGGGGCAATAAGCGGTGCAATCAGCCCCAGCATTTT.

The rearrangement links TRBV5-1 to TRBJ2-1; D possibly matches TRBD1 or TRBD2 (5 bases each). The CDR3 extends over 15 amino acids. Trimming took off 5 bases at V and 3 bases at J, with 15 bases between the two ends. CDR1 is SGHRS and CDR2 is YFSETQ in the germline V gene. The CDR3 nucleotides read TGCGCCAGCAGACCTGGGACCCAGAGCTACAATGAGCAGTTCTTC. Its translation: CASRPGTQSYNEQFF.

This clonotype showed up just once. The rearrangement uses TRBV13 and TRBJ2-5; perhaps TRBD1 as D (6 bases). In germline, CDR1 is PRHDT, CDR2 FYEKMQ (reference sequence). The CDR3 has 16 amino acids. V was shortened by 1 base and J by 4 bases, with 16 bases between the two germline ends. The CDR3 DNA reads as TGTGCCAGCAGCTTAGAAGGGCAGGGGTTCGGAGAGACCCAGTACTTC. It is translated as CASSLEGQGFGETQYF.